This is a list of T cell receptor beta chains from one sample in a study of OX40 agonist ivuxolimab in advanced cancers. Sequenced by immunoSEQ multiplex PCR; TCRdb stores in-frame clones only, minus some. The data contain some 50,000 clones, 70% to 85% of them singletons. The material was CD4+ or CD8+ T cells sorted from blood, obtained in a trial of the OX40 agonist ivuxolimab. The receptor set was obtained from an adult with an advanced solid tumor such as melanoma, head and neck, liver or kidney cancer. Each CDR3 is given with its conserved first and last residue. The order of the fields is V gene, D gene, J gene, clone size, CDR3 protein, CDR3 DNA. D genes are given only for firm matches. Expanded clones get a size class; other rows say once, few or many, or leave the size out.

V gene: TRBV9
D gene: .
J gene: TRBJ1-2
clone size: few
CDR3 protein: CASSELRSDGYTF
CDR3 DNA: TGTGCCAGCAGTGAACTTAGATCAGATGGCTACACCTTC

V gene: TRBV11-2
D gene: .
J gene: TRBJ1-1
clone size: .
CDR3 protein: CASSKQGMNTEAFF
CDR3 DNA: TGTGCCAGCAGCAAACAAGGCATGAACACTGAAGCTTTCTTT

V gene: TRBV19
D gene: .
J gene: TRBJ2-2
clone size: .
CDR3 protein: CATRSAPGTRGTGELFF
CDR3 DNA: TGTGCCACTAGATCCGCACCCGGGACCCGGGGCACCGGGGAGCTGTTTTTT

V gene: TRBV7-2
D gene: .
J gene: TRBJ2-1
clone size: .
CDR3 protein: CASSPFAGGASDEQFF
CDR3 DNA: TGTGCCAGCAGCCCCTTCGCAGGGGGGGCGAGCGATGAGCAGTTCTTC

V gene: TRBV2
D gene: TRBD2
J gene: TRBJ2-1
clone size: .
CDR3 protein: CASSETMLAGGPDEQFF
CDR3 DNA: TGTGCCAGCAGTGAAACGATGCTAGCGGGAGGCCCGGATGAGCAGTTCTTC

V gene: TRBV9
D gene: TRBD2
J gene: TRBJ2-1
clone size: .
CDR3 protein: CASSPFSSGGANEQFF
CDR3 DNA: TGTGCCAGCAGCCCCTTTTCTAGCGGGGGGGCCAATGAGCAGTTCTTC

V gene: TRBV4-3
D gene: .
J gene: TRBJ2-3
clone size: .
CDR3 protein: CASSQDHGGPADTQYF
CDR3 DNA: TGCGCCAGCAGCCAAGATCATGGGGGGCCGGCAGATACGCAGTATTTT

V gene: TRBV9
D gene: .
J gene: TRBJ2-7
clone size: .
CDR3 protein: CASSVAQGGSYEQYF
CDR3 DNA: TGTGCCAGCAGCGTAGCGCAGGGGGGGTCGTACGAGCAGTACTTC

V gene: TRBV25-1
D gene: .
J gene: TRBJ1-2
clone size: once
CDR3 protein: CASSANYYGYTF
CDR3 DNA: TGTGCCAGCAGTGCAAATTACTATGGCTACACCTTC

V gene: TRBV27
D gene: .
J gene: TRBJ2-2
clone size: .
CDR3 protein: CASSLPGELFF
CDR3 DNA: TGTGCCAGCTCCCTCCCCGGGGAGCTGTTTTTT

V gene: TRBV16
D gene: .
J gene: TRBJ1-1
clone size: .
CDR3 protein: CASSQSSGITEAFF
CDR3 DNA: TGTGCCAGCAGCCAATCGTCGGGGATCACTGAAGCTTTCTTT

V gene: TRBV25-1
D gene: TRBD1
J gene: TRBJ2-7
clone size: .
CDR3 protein: CASSATGPPYEQYF
CDR3 DNA: TGTGCCAGCAGTGCGACAGGGCCCCCCTACGAGCAGTACTTC

V gene: TRBV5-6
D gene: TRBD1
J gene: TRBJ2-3
clone size: .
CDR3 protein: CASSSTGTDTQYF
CDR3 DNA: TGTGCCAGCAGCTCGACAGGGACGGATACGCAGTATTTT

V gene: TRBV10-3
D gene: TRBD2
J gene: TRBJ2-7
clone size: .
CDR3 protein: CAISSLAGTYEQYF
CDR3 DNA: TGTGCCATCAGTTCGTTAGCGGGAACCTACGAGCAGTACTTC

V gene: TRBV29-1
D gene: TRBD2
J gene: TRBJ2-7
clone size: .
CDR3 protein: CSIRTSGNHEQYF
CDR3 DNA: TGCAGCATAAGGACTAGCGGGAACCACGAGCAGTACTTC

V gene: TRBV7-9
D gene: .
J gene: TRBJ1-6
clone size: .
CDR3 protein: CASSLPGSSPLHF
CDR3 DNA: TGTGCCAGCAGCCTCCCAGGGAGTTCACCCCTCCACTTT

V gene: TRBV6-6
D gene: .
J gene: TRBJ1-2
clone size: .
CDR3 protein: CATGVNYGYTF
CDR3 DNA: TGTGCCACGGGGGTGAACTATGGCTACACCTTC

V gene: TRBV6-5
D gene: .
J gene: TRBJ2-3
clone size: .
CDR3 protein: CASTVTITDTQYF
CDR3 DNA: TGTGCCAGCACCGTGACTATCACAGATACGCAGTATTTT

V gene: TRBV12-5
D gene: TRBD1
J gene: TRBJ2-2
clone size: once
CDR3 protein: CASGLGTGQNTGELFF
CDR3 DNA: TGTGCTAGTGGTTTGGGGACAGGACAGAACACCGGGGAGCTGTTTTTT

V gene: TRBV28
D gene: .
J gene: TRBJ1-1
clone size: .
CDR3 protein: CAIQGAANMNTEAFF
CDR3 DNA: TGTGCCATCCAGGGTGCAGCTAACATGAACACTGAAGCTTTCTTT

V gene: TRBV5-6
D gene: .
J gene: TRBJ2-7
clone size: .
CDR3 protein: CASSSDSFYEQYF
CDR3 DNA: TGTGCCAGCAGCTCAGACAGTTTCTACGAGCAGTACTTC

V gene: TRBV9
D gene: .
J gene: TRBJ1-5
clone size: .
CDR3 protein: CASSVSGGGMEPQHF
CDR3 DNA: TGTGCCAGCAGCGTATCCGGAGGGGGGATGGAGCCCCAGCATTTT

V gene: TRBV7-4
D gene: .
J gene: TRBJ2-7
clone size: .
CDR3 protein: CASSDLSRDPSYEQYF
CDR3 DNA: TGTGCCAGCAGTGATCTATCCCGGGACCCGTCCTACGAGCAGTACTTC

V gene: TRBV10-3
D gene: TRBD2
J gene: TRBJ2-3
clone size: .
CDR3 protein: CAISPGGTSGFADTQYF
CDR3 DNA: TGTGCCATCAGTCCGGGCGGGACTAGCGGGTTTGCAGATACGCAGTATTTT

V gene: TRBV2
D gene: .
J gene: TRBJ1-1
clone size: .
CDR3 protein: CASSVRGFMNTEAFF
CDR3 DNA: TGTGCCAGCAGTGTACGGGGGTTTATGAACACTGAAGCTTTCTTT

V gene: TRBV2
D gene: TRBD1
J gene: TRBJ2-2
clone size: few
CDR3 protein: CASSVRQGVTGELFF
CDR3 DNA: TGTGCCAGCAGTGTCAGACAGGGGGTGACCGGGGAGCTGTTTTTT

V gene: TRBV19
D gene: .
J gene: TRBJ2-1
clone size: .
CDR3 protein: CASSIGGDNEQFF
CDR3 DNA: TGTGCCAGTAGTATTGGAGGGGACAATGAGCAGTTCTTC

V gene: TRBV6-5
D gene: .
J gene: TRBJ2-7
clone size: .
CDR3 protein: CASSYSFGTPEREQYF
CDR3 DNA: TGTGCCAGCAGTTACTCATTCGGGACCCCCGAAAGGGAGCAGTACTTC

V gene: TRBV7-2
D gene: .
J gene: TRBJ1-2
clone size: few
CDR3 protein: CASSFKMDTGYGYTF
CDR3 DNA: TGTGCCAGCAGCTTTAAAATGGATACAGGCTATGGCTACACCTTC

V gene: TRBV29-1
D gene: .
J gene: TRBJ2-2
clone size: .
CDR3 protein: CSVEYGELFF
CDR3 DNA: TGCAGCGTTGAGTACGGGGAGCTGTTTTTT

V gene: TRBV4-3
D gene: .
J gene: TRBJ1-2
clone size: .
CDR3 protein: CASSQDPGDNYGYTF
CDR3 DNA: TGCGCCAGCAGCCAAGATCCCGGTGACAACTATGGCTACACCTTC

V gene: TRBV6-5
D gene: .
J gene: TRBJ2-7
clone size: .
CDR3 protein: CASIQTGSYEQYF
CDR3 DNA: TGTGCCAGCATCCAAACAGGTTCCTACGAGCAGTACTTC

V gene: TRBV25-1
D gene: .
J gene: TRBJ1-4
clone size: once
CDR3 protein: CATGVRGTNSEKLFF
CDR3 DNA: TGTGCCACCGGCGTCCGGGGGACAAACTCTGAAAAACTGTTTTTT

V gene: TRBV5-1
D gene: .
J gene: TRBJ2-7
clone size: .
CDR3 protein: CASSPWEAATEQYF
CDR3 DNA: TGCGCCAGCAGCCCCTGGGAGGCCGCGACCGAGCAGTACTTC

V gene: TRBV10-3
D gene: .
J gene: TRBJ1-3
clone size: medium-sized
CDR3 protein: CASGPSEGNTIYF
CDR3 DNA: TGTGCCAGCGGCCCGTCGGAGGGAAACACCATATATTTT

V gene: TRBV5-8
D gene: TRBD2
J gene: TRBJ2-5
clone size: .
CDR3 protein: CASSHGLVGETQYF
CDR3 DNA: TGTGCCAGCAGCCATGGACTAGTGGGAGAGACCCAGTACTTC

V gene: TRBV5-1
D gene: .
J gene: TRBJ2-5
clone size: .
CDR3 protein: CASSVPGGAETQYF
CDR3 DNA: TGCGCCAGCAGCGTACCGGGGGGCGCGGAGACCCAGTACTTC

V gene: TRBV7-2
D gene: .
J gene: TRBJ1-2
clone size: once
CDR3 protein: CASSLVRERGYTF
CDR3 DNA: TGTGCCAGCAGCTTGGTCAGGGAAAGGGGCTACACCTTC

V gene: TRBV2
D gene: .
J gene: TRBJ1-1
clone size: .
CDR3 protein: CASSQGMVNTEAFF
CDR3 DNA: TGTGCCAGCAGCCAGGGGATGGTGAACACTGAAGCTTTCTTT

V gene: TRBV4-3
D gene: .
J gene: TRBJ2-1
clone size: .
CDR3 protein: CASSQDRRGSSYNEQFF
CDR3 DNA: TGCGCCAGCAGCCAAGATAGAAGGGGAAGCTCCTACAATGAGCAGTTCTTC

V gene: TRBV18
D gene: .
J gene: TRBJ1-1
clone size: .
CDR3 protein: CASSPGRLEAFF
CDR3 DNA: TGTGCCAGCTCCCCGGGGCGGCTTGAAGCTTTCTTT

V gene: TRBV27
D gene: TRBD1
J gene: TRBJ1-1
clone size: .
CDR3 protein: CASSSPGTGSTEAFF
CDR3 DNA: TGTGCCAGCAGTTCCCCCGGGACAGGGAGCACTGAAGCTTTCTTT

V gene: TRBV5-4
D gene: TRBD1
J gene: TRBJ1-3
clone size: .
CDR3 protein: CASSRDRVTGNTIYF
CDR3 DNA: TGTGCCAGCAGCCGTGACAGGGTCACTGGAAACACCATATATTTT

V gene: TRBV6-1
D gene: TRBD2
J gene: TRBJ2-5
clone size: .
CDR3 protein: CASSDGGRPEETQYF
CDR3 DNA: TGTGCCAGCAGTGACGGCGGGAGGCCGGAAGAGACCCAGTACTTC

V gene: TRBV5-4
D gene: TRBD2
J gene: TRBJ2-3
clone size: .
CDR3 protein: CASSLRRGSDTQYF
CDR3 DNA: TGTGCCAGCAGCTTACGGCGGGGGTCAGATACGCAGTATTTT

V gene: TRBV7-2
D gene: .
J gene: TRBJ2-3
clone size: .
CDR3 protein: CASSPRAATISTDTQYF
CDR3 DNA: TGTGCCAGCAGCCCCCGGGCGGCTACAATTAGCACAGATACGCAGTATTTT

V gene: TRBV20-1
D gene: .
J gene: TRBJ2-7
clone size: .
CDR3 protein: CSAGTLYEQYF
CDR3 DNA: TGCAGTGCAGGGACACTCTACGAGCAGTACTTC

V gene: TRBV5-1
D gene: TRBD1
J gene: TRBJ2-1
clone size: .
CDR3 protein: CASKSGGSYNEQFF
CDR3 DNA: TGCGCCAGTAAATCAGGGGGTTCCTACAATGAGCAGTTCTTC